This T cell receptor (beta chain) derives from a study of blood T cell repertoires in COVID-19. J lost 7 bases, V lost 7 bases, and 8 bases had no gene match. This CDR3 contains 13 residues. Germline lookup yields CDR1 MNHEY and CDR2 SVGAGI. Produced via immunoSEQ multiplex PCR; TCRdb's table is partial and in-frame only. The sample holds roughly 350,000 clones, approximately 89% seen once. This chain uses TRBV6-5 with TRBJ2-3; 7 bases agree with TRBD2. Sequencing was done on a sample of peripheral blood. This clonotype originated in a woman younger than 45 with COVID-19, enrolled during active disease. The CDR3 sequence: CASTRRGENTQYF. In DNA, the CDR3 is TGTGCCAGCACCCGTCGGGGGGAAAATACGCAGTATTTT.